This TCR beta chain was sequenced in a study of shared clonotypes between healthy human individuals. Study-wide results and limits: Despite large depth, rarefaction showed incomplete sorted-subset sequencing. Enrolling few donors narrowed the genetic and exposure-history diversity that was represented.

Of note for this clone: Antigen unknown.

Naivety among CD8 cells was defined by CD45RO negativity and positive CCR7 selection, thereby excluding terminally differentiated effector memory CD45RA+ cells. The donors, all of them Caucasian adults, lived in Nashville, Tennessee. Unmatched junction bases numbered 10, after V lost 5 bases and J lost 5 bases. Germline V lookup: CDR1 SGHVS, CDR2 FNYEAQ. This CDR3 has 16 residues. The table came from immunoSEQ multiplex PCR; TCRdb's copy has only in-frame clones and leaves some out. Of roughly 2,000,000 clones in the sample, around 95% are singletons; the top ten hold about 1.7%. The clonotype was recovered from a man between 18 and 35 years old in good health. Some clones in this sample may be carry-over from other donors' samples. Source material: naive CD8+ T cells from PBMCs. This chain uses TRBV7-6 with TRBJ1-1; 11 positions match TRBD1. The CDR3 coding sequence is TGTGCCAGCAGCCCAACCCCGGACAGGGGGCTTACTGAAGCTTTCTTT. This encodes CASSPTPDRGLTEAFF.